The subject of this entry is one T cell receptor beta chain. Its antigen is currently unknown. The method was immunoSEQ multiplex PCR; TCRdb's version includes in-frame clones alone and lacks a portion of them. The table has some 2,000,000 clones, roughly 96% seen once; the top ten hold about 0.13%. The data were obtained in a study of shared clonotypes between healthy human individuals. Study-level results: Tissues were not sampled, only blood, and their repertoires likely differ. Rarefaction gave evidence that sorted-subset sequencing remained incomplete despite large depth.

A split of CD4+ cells into CD45RA+ naive and CD45RA-negative memory subsets was performed. Trimming stripped 0 bases from V and 0 bases from J, with 12 bases between. Germline V lookup: CDR1 MGHDK, CDR2 SYGVNS. There are 17 residues in the CDR3. This clonotype originated in a man aged 18 to 30 in good health. V gene TRBV25-1 combines with J gene TRBJ2-1; no clear D. Source material: naive CD4+ T cells sorted from blood. Noted subset: CD45RA+ positively selected. The CDR3 DNA follows: TGTGCCAGCAGTGAATATCAGAGGCGGAGCTCCTACAATGAGCAGTTCTTC. Its protein is CASSEYQRRSSYNEQFF.